This section outlines one T cell receptor beta chain sequence together with its context. Its antigen remains unidentified. The junction departs from the called germline gene at one end, perhaps through a read error. Stable Graves' hyperthyroidism was defined as the absence of progression to ophthalmopathy over 18 months of follow-up. Hyperthyroidism patients were newly diagnosed, with disease duration under 2 months, and aged 18 to 65 years. The study excluded patients with uncontrolled infections, other autoimmune diseases, pregnancy or lactation. Diagnoses relied on clinical symptoms, serum thyroxine and TRAb, thyroid ultrasound and orbital computed tomography. PBMCs were separated from about 10 ml of fresh peripheral blood using Ficoll-Paque density gradient centrifugation. Trizol reagent was used to extract total RNA, and RNA quality was then checked on an Agilent 2100 Bioanalyzer. Including the terminal cysteine and phenylalanine, the CDR3 comprises 15 residues. This entry keeps only the CDR3 DNA: 45 bases, framed from base 1.

This sample was taken from a study of T cells in Graves' hyperthyroidism and ophthalmopathy (dated by TCRdb to about 2019). Regarding the complete study: Peripheral blood samples were taken at the time of initial diagnosis, prior to any treatment. The roughly 100 discovery patients were randomly divided into training and test sets at a 7:3 ratio. Prospective prediction of ophthalmopathy was tested in an independent validation cohort consisting of 18 to 20 hyperthyroidism patients and some 15 patients who later progressed to ophthalmopathy. After blood sampling, hyperthyroidism patients were treated with methimazole at a starting dose of 30 mg daily, and ophthalmopathy patients were treated with high-dose intravenous methylprednisolone. A discovery cohort of about a hundred patients, about 40 with Graves' ophthalmopathy and fewer than 65 with stable Graves' hyperthyroidism, was used to find distinguishing TCR V-J signatures. In addition, the study compared T-cell repertoires in thyroid tissue and in blood from six Graves' hyperthyroidism patients. TCR Vbeta CDR3 sequencing of roughly 140 peripheral blood samples (more than 40 ophthalmopathy, around 80 hyperthyroidism and roughly 17 progressor patients) is reported in the paper. Overall results and qualifications from the work: In validation, the model predicted progression to ophthalmopathy a median of around six months before onset, with roughly 70% sensitivity and roughly 79% specificity. Most expanded thyroid clonotypes (frequency above 0.001) were also detected in blood, suggesting blood repertoires may reflect thyroid immune responses. In cross-validation, a model built on a 13 V-J signature told ophthalmopathy apart from stable hyperthyroidism with 85% to 90% sensitivity and 81% to 82% specificity, and in testing the same model reached 80%/75%. Sample size was not statistically predetermined, and blinding of investigators to group allocation was not performed.

The TCR beta CDR3 regions were amplified from RNA transcripts. For the first round of RT-PCR on the TCR CDR3, the HTBI primer set was used together with the Qiagen OneStep RT-PCR kit. The libraries were constructed in a second round of multiplex PCR and then size-selected and purified. Sequencing of the libraries was done on an Illumina HiSeq2000 using paired-end 100 bp reads. The study's own analysis went as follows. SOAPnuke was used to process the raw data, removing reads that contained adapters or uncalled bases, had a mean Phred below 15, or lacked an exact match to the constant primer or identifier. High-quality paired reads were merged using COPE v1.2.5, and each unique nucleotide sequence was defined as a clonotype. MiTCR v1.1 was used to align the clonotypes against IMGT TRBV, TRBD and TRBJ reference segments. The analysis was restricted to V-J combinations with a frequency above 0.0001, which together covered 99% to 99.2% of the repertoires. A TCS score was defined as the ratio of F50 (clonal expansion) to E x V (chaos), with BLOSUM62-based TCRdist applied between CDR3 peptides within each V-J. Welch's t-statistics and random forest reduced around 510 V-J features to around 14, which were used in a naive Bayes classifier (R e1071). The Morisita-Horn index was used to measure how similar the thyroid and blood repertoires were. TCRdb itself trimmed the public reads at Q25 with fastp, ran MiXCR and retained productive beta chains. Rows merge per CDR3 protein into single entries with the most common DNA and genes. The V and J calls and clone size come from TCRdb's table, not from the authors' own analysis. This sample comprises 700,000 to 950,000 distinct CDR3 sequences, roughly a third of them detected only once. Around 29% of the sample is taken by the ten largest.

The receptor chain draws on TRBV12-3 or TRBV12-4 and TRBJ2-5; too little of a D gene remains to name it. Sequencing input: blood. The sequence was obtained from a woman aged 40-49 years with Graves' hyperthyroidism. The CDR3 has the sequence CTSSFLTRISETQYF. DNA sequence: TGTACCAGCAGTTTTCTAACGAGGATATCGGAGACCCAGTACTTC.